This is a list of T cell receptor beta chains from one sample in a study of blood T cells in healthy people across ages. Each CDR3 protein gets one entry after TCRdb re-called the 5' RACE reads with MiXCR. The data contain approximately 800,000 distinct CDR3 sequences, less than 80% of them singletons. Material: blood. The receptors were sampled from a man aged 25 to 45 in good health. CDR3s include the opening cysteine and the closing phenylalanine or tryptophan. The order of the fields is V gene, D gene, J gene, CDR3 protein. The D gene is left open where the match is weak.

V: TRBV29-1
D: -
J: TRBJ1-1
CDR3: CSVETVMNTEAFF

V: TRBV20-1
D: -
J: TRBJ2-6
CDR3: CSAWGGEANVLTF

V: TRBV29-1
D: -
J: TRBJ2-7
CDR3: CSVGTRSYEQYF

V: TRBV7-2
D: -
J: TRBJ2-7
CDR3: CASSSKRGDEQYF

V: TRBV4-1
D: -
J: TRBJ1-5
CDR3: CASSQAVDSNQPQHF

V: TRBV14
D: -
J: TRBJ2-7
CDR3: CASSPLAGEIYEQYF

V: TRBV15
D: TRBD1
J: TRBJ2-1
CDR3: CATSRDPGQGLDEQFF

V: TRBV20-1
D: -
J: TRBJ1-4
CDR3: CSAREGQSGKLFF

V: TRBV21-1
D: -
J: TRBJ1-2
CDR3: CASPKSSLSENYGYTF

V: TRBV7-8
D: -
J: TRBJ1-6
CDR3: CASSIVGSRSPLHF

V: TRBV5-1
D: -
J: TRBJ1-1
CDR3: CASSLTTGKVSEAFF

V: TRBV29-1
D: -
J: TRBJ1-4
CDR3: CSVEQNNEKLFF

V: TRBV9
D: TRBD1
J: -
CDR3: CASSARDRHYEQYF

V: TRBV7-2
D: TRBD2
J: TRBJ2-1
CDR3: CASSFPIAGDPYEQFF

V: TRBV5-1
D: -
J: TRBJ2-7
CDR3: CASSSGHSYEQYF

V: TRBV2
D: -
J: TRBJ2-5
CDR3: CASSENRIQETQYF

V: TRBV6-5
D: -
J: TRBJ2-6
CDR3: CASSYRGPFGANVLTF

V: TRBV7-9
D: -
J: TRBJ2-3
CDR3: CASSPTGPGGTDTQYF

V: TRBV6-1
D: TRBD1
J: TRBJ2-2
CDR3: CASSPPTGGPGELFF

V: TRBV4-3
D: -
J: TRBJ1-6
CDR3: CASSHDRLSYNSPLHF

V: TRBV27
D: TRBD1
J: TRBJ1-2
CDR3: CASSSAGGRNYGYTF

V: TRBV5-1
D: -
J: TRBJ2-5
CDR3: CASSLDSPGETQYF

V: TRBV21-1
D: -
J: TRBJ2-5
CDR3: CASSKVRGAQYF

V: TRBV9
D: TRBD1
J: TRBJ2-1
CDR3: CASSVGGQGSNEQFF

V: TRBV7-2
D: TRBD1
J: TRBJ2-1
CDR3: CASSLKGAGYEQFF

V: TRBV2
D: TRBD1
J: -
CDR3: CASSLPGTGQQETQYF

V: TRBV9
D: -
J: TRBJ2-1
CDR3: CASSVSPGTDYNEQFF

V: TRBV4-3
D: -
J: TRBJ2-6
CDR3: CASSPQQGRANVLTF

V: TRBV18
D: -
J: TRBJ1-5
CDR3: CASSPGRANQPQHF

V: TRBV20-1
D: -
J: TRBJ2-6
CDR3: CSAREGPSGANVLTF

V: TRBV29-1
D: -
J: TRBJ2-1
CDR3: CSADKTKSGEQFF

V: TRBV5-6
D: -
J: TRBJ1-6
CDR3: CASSLEGRVNNSPLHF

V: TRBV27
D: -
J: TRBJ1-2
CDR3: CASSVSAGLYGYTF

V: TRBV29-1
D: -
J: TRBJ1-2
CDR3: CSVEFRDRGNYGYTF

V: TRBV20-1
D: -
J: TRBJ2-5
CDR3: CSARDGVAFQETQYF

V: TRBV7-2
D: -
J: TRBJ2-3
CDR3: CASSKTRYTDTQYF

V: TRBV9
D: -
J: -
CDR3: CASSVAPDSGYYEQYF

V: TRBV10-3
D: -
J: TRBJ2-1
CDR3: CAISEVAGVAFF

V: TRBV4-3
D: TRBD1
J: TRBJ1-2
CDR3: CASSQVGWTGAYYGYTF

V: TRBV20-1
D: -
J: TRBJ2-1
CDR3: CSAPTFGEQFF

V: TRBV29-1
D: TRBD2
J: TRBJ2-5
CDR3: CSVPLGGYQETQYF

V: TRBV14
D: -
J: TRBJ2-3
CDR3: CASSQDTPDTQYF

V: TRBV6-5
D: -
J: TRBJ2-1
CDR3: CASSYSPRHEQFF

V: TRBV20-1
D: -
J: TRBJ2-7
CDR3: CSARVVGSYEQYF

V: TRBV7-2
D: TRBD1
J: TRBJ1-6
CDR3: CASSNGQGARVLHF

V: TRBV5-1
D: -
J: TRBJ1-1
CDR3: CASSLRGSEAFF

V: TRBV5-1
D: -
J: TRBJ2-5
CDR3: CASSLAAGPQETQYF

V: TRBV12-3/TRBV12-4
D: -
J: TRBJ1-2
CDR3: CASSPSGSYGYTF

V: TRBV6-4
D: -
J: TRBJ1-4
CDR3: CASSREGGEKLFF

V: TRBV12-3/TRBV12-4
D: TRBD2
J: TRBJ2-1
CDR3: CASSPGEGGNEQFF

V: TRBV7-9
D: -
J: TRBJ1-2
CDR3: CASTTDSHYGYTF

V: TRBV12-3/TRBV12-4
D: -
J: TRBJ2-7
CDR3: CASSFSDGPYEQYF

V: TRBV7-2
D: -
J: TRBJ2-1
CDR3: CASRTTGLYNEQFF

V: TRBV7-8
D: -
J: TRBJ2-7
CDR3: CASSLRQALYEQYF

V: TRBV27
D: -
J: TRBJ1-2
CDR3: CASSYNRDPEGYTF